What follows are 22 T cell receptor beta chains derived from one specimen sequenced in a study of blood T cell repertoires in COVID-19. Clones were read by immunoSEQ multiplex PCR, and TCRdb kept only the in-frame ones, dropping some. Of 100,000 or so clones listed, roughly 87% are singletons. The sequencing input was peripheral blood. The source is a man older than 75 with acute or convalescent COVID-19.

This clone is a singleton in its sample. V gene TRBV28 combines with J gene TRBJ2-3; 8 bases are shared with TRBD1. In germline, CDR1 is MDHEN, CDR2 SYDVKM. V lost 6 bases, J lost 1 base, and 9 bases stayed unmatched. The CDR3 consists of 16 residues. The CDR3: CASRPSGTGRTDTQYF. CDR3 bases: TGTGCCAGCAGACCCTCCGGGACAGGACGCACAGATACGCAGTATTTT. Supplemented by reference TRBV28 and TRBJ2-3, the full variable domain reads DVKVTQSSRYLVKRTGEKVFLECVQDMDHENMFWYRQDPGLGLRLIYFSYDVKMKEKGDIPEGYSVSREKKERFSLILESASTNQTSMYLCASRPSGTGRTDTQYFGPGTRLTVL.

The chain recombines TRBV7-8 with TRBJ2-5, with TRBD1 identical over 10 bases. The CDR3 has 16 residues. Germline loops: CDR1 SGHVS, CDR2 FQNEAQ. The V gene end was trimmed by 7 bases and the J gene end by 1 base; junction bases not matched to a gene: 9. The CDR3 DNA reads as TGTGCCAGCACCGTAGTTGGGACAGGGGTCCAAGAGACCCAGTACTTC. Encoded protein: CASTVVGTGVQETQYF.

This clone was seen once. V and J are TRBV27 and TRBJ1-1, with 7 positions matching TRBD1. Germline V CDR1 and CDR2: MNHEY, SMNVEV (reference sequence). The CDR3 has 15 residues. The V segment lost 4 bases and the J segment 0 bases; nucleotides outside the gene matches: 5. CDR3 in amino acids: CASSSLTGVNTEAFF. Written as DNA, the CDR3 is TGTGCCAGCAGTTCTCTAACAGGGGTGAACACTGAAGCTTTCTTT.

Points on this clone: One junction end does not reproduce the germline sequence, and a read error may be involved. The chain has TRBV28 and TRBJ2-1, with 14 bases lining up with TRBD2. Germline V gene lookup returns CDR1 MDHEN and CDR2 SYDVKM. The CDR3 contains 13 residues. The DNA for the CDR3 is TGTGCCAGCAGTCCTAGACTAGCGGGAGGGTTGCTCTTC. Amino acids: CASSPRLAGGLLF.

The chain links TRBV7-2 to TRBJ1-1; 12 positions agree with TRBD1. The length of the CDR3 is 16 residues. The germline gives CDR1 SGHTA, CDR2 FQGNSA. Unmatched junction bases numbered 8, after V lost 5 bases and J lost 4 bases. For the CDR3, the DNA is TGTGCCAGCAGCGCCTTCCCGGGACAGGGGGCCACTGAAGCTTTCTTT. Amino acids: CASSAFPGQGATEAFF.

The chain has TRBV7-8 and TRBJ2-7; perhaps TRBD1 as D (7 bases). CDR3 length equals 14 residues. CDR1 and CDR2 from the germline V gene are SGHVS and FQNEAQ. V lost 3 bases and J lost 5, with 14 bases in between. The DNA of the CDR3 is TGTGCCAGCAGCTTTGGAGGGGGCGGCCACGAGCAGTACTTC. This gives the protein CASSFGGGGHEQYF.

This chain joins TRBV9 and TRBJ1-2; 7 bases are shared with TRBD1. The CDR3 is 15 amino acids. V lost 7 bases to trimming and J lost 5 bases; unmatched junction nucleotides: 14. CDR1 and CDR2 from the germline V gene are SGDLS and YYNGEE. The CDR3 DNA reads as TGTGCCAGCCGGAGGGCAGACCAGGGGGGATATGGCTACACCTTC. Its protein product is CASRRADQGGYGYTF.

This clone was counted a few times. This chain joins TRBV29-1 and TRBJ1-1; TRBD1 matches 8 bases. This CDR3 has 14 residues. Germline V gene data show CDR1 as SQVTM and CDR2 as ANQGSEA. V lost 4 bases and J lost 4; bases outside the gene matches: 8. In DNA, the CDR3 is TGCAGCGTTGCCTCCAGGGGGCTGGGCACTGAAGCTTTCTTT. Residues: CSVASRGLGTEAFF. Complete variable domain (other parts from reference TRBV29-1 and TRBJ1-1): SAVISQKPSRDICQRGTSLTIQCQVDSQVTMMFWYRQQPGQSLTLIATANQGSEATYESGFVIDKFPISRPNLTFSTLTVSNMSPEDSSIYLCSVASRGLGTEAFFGQGTRLTVV.

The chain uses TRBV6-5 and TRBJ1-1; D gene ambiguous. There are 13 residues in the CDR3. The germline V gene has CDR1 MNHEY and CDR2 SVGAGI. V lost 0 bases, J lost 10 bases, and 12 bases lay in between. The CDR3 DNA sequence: TGTGCCAGCAGTTACTCGATTGCGGTGGGAGCTTTCTTT. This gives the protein CASSYSIAVGAFF.

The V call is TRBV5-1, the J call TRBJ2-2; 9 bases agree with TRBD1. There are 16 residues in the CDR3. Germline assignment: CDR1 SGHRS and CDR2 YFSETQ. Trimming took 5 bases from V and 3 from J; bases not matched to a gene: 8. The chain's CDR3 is CASSLGQGLDTGELFF. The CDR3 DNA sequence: TGCGCCAGCAGTCTAGGACAGGGGCTCGACACCGGGGAGCTGTTTTTT.

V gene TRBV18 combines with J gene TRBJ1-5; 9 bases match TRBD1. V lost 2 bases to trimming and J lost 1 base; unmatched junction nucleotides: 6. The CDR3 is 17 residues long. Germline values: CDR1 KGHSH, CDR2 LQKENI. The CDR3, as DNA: TGTGCCAGCTCACCAGTCGGGACAGGGATGAGCAATCAGCCCCAGCATTTT. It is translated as CASSPVGTGMSNQPQHF.

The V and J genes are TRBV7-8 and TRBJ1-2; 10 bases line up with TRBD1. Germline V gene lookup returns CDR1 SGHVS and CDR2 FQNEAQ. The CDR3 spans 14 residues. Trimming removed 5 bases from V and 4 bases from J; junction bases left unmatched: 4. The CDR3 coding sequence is TGTGCCAGCAGCCGGGACAGGGGAACCTATGGCTACACCTTC. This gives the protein CASSRDRGTYGYTF.

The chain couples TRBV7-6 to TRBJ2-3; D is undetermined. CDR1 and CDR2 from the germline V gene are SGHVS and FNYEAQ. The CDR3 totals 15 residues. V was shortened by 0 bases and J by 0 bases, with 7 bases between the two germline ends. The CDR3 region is CASSLASPSTDTQYF. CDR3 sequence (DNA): TGTGCCAGCAGCTTAGCGAGCCCTAGCACAGATACGCAGTATTTT.

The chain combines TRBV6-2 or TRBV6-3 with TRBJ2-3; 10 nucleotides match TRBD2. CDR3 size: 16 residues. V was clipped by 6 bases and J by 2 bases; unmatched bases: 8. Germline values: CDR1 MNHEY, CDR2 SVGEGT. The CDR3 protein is CASSPRTSGLTDTQYF. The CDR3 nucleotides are TGTGCCAGCAGCCCTAGGACTAGCGGACTCACAGATACGCAGTATTTT.

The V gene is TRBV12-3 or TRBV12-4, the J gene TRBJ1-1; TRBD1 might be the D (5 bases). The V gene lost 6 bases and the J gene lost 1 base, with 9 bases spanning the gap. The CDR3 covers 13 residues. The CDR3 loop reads CASSSQGNTEAFF. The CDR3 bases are TGTGCCAGCAGCTCTCAGGGGAACACTGAAGCTTTCTTT.

The CDR3 here is CASSEGQGRLRGNTIYF. The CDR3 DNA follows: TGTGCCAGCAGTGAAGGACAGGGGAGGTTGCGAGGAAACACCATATATTTT. This chain connects TRBV6-1 to TRBJ1-3; 8 bases match TRBD1. Trimming cost V 1 base and J 4 bases; bases outside gene matches: 9. Germline loops: CDR1 MNHNS, CDR2 SASEGT. The CDR3 runs 17 residues.

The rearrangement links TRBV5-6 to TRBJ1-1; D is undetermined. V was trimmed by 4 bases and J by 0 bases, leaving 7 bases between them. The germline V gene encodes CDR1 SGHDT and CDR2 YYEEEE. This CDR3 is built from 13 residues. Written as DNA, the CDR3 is TGTGCCAGCAGCGGTCAGATGAACACTGAAGCTTTCTTT. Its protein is CASSGQMNTEAFF.

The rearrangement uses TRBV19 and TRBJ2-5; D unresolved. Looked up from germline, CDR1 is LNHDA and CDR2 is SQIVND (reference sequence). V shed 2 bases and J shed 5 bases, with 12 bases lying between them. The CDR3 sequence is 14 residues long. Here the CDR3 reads CASSISRFPETQYF. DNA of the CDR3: TGTGCCAGTAGTATAAGCCGATTCCCGGAGACCCAGTACTTC.

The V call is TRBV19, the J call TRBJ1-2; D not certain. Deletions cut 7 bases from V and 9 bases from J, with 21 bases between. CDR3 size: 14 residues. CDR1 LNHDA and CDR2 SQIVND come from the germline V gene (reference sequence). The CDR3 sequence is CASTERSNRGRYTF. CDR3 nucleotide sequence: TGTGCCAGTACAGAGAGGTCCAATCGCGGGCGCTACACCTTC. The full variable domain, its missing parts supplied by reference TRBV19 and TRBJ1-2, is DGGITQSPKYLFRKEGQNVTLSCEQNLNHDAMYWYRQDPGQGLRLIYYSQIVNDFQKGDIAEGYSVSREKKESFPLTVTSAQKNPTAFYLCASTERSNRGRYTFGSGTRLTVV.

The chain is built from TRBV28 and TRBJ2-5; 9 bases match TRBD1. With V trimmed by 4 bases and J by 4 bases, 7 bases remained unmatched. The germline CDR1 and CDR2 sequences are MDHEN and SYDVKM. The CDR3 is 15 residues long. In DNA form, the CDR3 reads TGTGCCAGCAGTTCCAGGGACAGGGAGGGAGAGACCCAGTACTTC. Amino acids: CASSSRDREGETQYF.

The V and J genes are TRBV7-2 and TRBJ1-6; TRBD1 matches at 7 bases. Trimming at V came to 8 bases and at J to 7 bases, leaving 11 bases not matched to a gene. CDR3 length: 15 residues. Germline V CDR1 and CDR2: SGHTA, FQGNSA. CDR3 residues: CASPPEGGGNSPLHF. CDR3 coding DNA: TGTGCCAGCCCTCCTGAAGGGGGCGGGAATTCACCCCTCCACTTT.

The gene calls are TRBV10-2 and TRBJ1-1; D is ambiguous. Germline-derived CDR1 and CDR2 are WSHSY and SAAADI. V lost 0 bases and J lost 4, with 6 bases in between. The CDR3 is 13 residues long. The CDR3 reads CASSESQVTEAFF. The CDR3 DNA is TGCGCCAGCAGTGAGTCGCAGGTCACTGAAGCTTTCTTT.